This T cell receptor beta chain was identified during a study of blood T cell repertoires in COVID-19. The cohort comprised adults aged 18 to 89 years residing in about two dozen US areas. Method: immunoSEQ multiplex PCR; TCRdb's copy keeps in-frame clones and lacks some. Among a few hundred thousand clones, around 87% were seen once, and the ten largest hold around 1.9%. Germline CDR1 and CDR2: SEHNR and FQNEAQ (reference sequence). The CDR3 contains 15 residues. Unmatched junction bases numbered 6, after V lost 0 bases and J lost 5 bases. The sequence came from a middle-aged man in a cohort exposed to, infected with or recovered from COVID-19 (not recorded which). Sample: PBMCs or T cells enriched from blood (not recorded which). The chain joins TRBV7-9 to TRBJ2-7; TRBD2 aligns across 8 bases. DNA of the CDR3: TGTGCCAGCAGCTTAGCGGGGGTAGCGGGACACGAGCAGTACTTC. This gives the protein CASSLAGVAGHEQYF.